The 14 T cell receptor beta chains below all came from one sample that was sequenced in a study of OX40 agonist ivuxolimab in advanced cancers. Method: immunoSEQ multiplex PCR; TCRdb's copy keeps in-frame clones and lacks some. Here the sample spans about 64,000 clones, about 85% being singletons. Sequencing was performed on CD4+ or CD8+ T cells sorted from blood, taken in a trial of the OX40 agonist ivuxolimab. All receptors derive from an adult with an advanced solid tumor such as melanoma, head and neck, liver or kidney cancer.

This chain uses TRBV21-1 with TRBJ1-1; TRBD1 is the table's D call, not checked against the DNA. TRBV21-1 is labeled a pseudogene. The CDR3 is 16 residues long. CDR3: CASSAPGQGMNTEAFF. The CDR3 bases are TGTGCCAGCAGCGCACCGGGACAGGGGATGAACACTGAAGCTTTCTTT.

The gene calls are TRBV6-6 and TRBJ2-5; 8 nucleotides align to TRBD2. J lost 3 bases, V lost 6 bases, and 6 bases had no gene match. The CDR3 runs to 14 residues. Germline CDR1 is MNHNY and CDR2 is SVGAGI (reference sequence). This CDR3 reads CASRPSAGEETQYF. Here the CDR3 DNA reads TGTGCCAGCAGACCTTCAGCGGGGGAAGAGACCCAGTACTTC.

The chain has TRBV13 and TRBJ2-7; perhaps D is TRBD1 or TRBD2 (5 bases each). CDR1 and CDR2 from the germline V gene are PRHDT and FYEKMQ (reference sequence). The length of the CDR3 is 13 residues. V lost 3 bases to trimming and J lost 6 bases, with 12 bases between them. The CDR3 DNA reads as TGTGCCAGCAGCTTGAGGGGTACGGGCGAGCAGTACTTC. It yields the protein CASSLRGTGEQYF.

The rearrangement uses TRBV7-2 and TRBJ2-7, with D perhaps TRBD2 (6 bases). The CDR3 runs 16 residues. V shed 3 bases and J shed 5 bases, with 20 bases lying between them. Germline V gene sequence: CDR1 SGHTA, CDR2 FQGNSA. CDR3 region: CASSFSWTNLRDEQYF. The CDR3 DNA reads TGTGCCAGCAGCTTTAGTTGGACTAACCTACGCGACGAGCAGTACTTC. Full variable domain (remainder filled in from reference TRBV7-2 and TRBJ2-7): GAGVSQSPSNKVTEKGKDVELRCDPISGHTALYWYRQSLGQGLEFLIYFQGNSAPDKSGLPSDRFSAERTGGSVSTLTIQRTQQEDSAVYLCASSFSWTNLRDEQYFGPGTRLTVT.

The chain joins TRBV19 to TRBJ2-1; weak D call: TRBD1 (5 bases). The CDR3 contains 14 residues. V was cut by 3 bases and J by 4 bases, with 10 bases left in between. Germline values: CDR1 LNHDA, CDR2 SQIVND (reference sequence). CDR3 residues: CASSIGQGYNEQFF. CDR3 DNA sequence: TGTGCCAGTAGTATTGGTCAGGGTTACAATGAGCAGTTCTTC.

The chain links TRBV5-1 to TRBJ2-7; 9 bases map to TRBD1. Germline V gives CDR1 SGHRS, CDR2 YFSETQ. The CDR3 is 15 residues long. The V and J ends lost 3 bases and 3 bases, in that order; junction bases with no gene match: 7. This CDR3 reads CASSSTGTGLYEQYF. The CDR3 DNA reads TGCGCCAGCAGCTCGACCGGGACAGGGCTCTACGAGCAGTACTTC.

The chain has TRBV28 and TRBJ2-1, with 7 nucleotides matching TRBD2. The CDR3 loop spans 12 amino acids. J was trimmed by 12 bases and V by 6 bases; bases with no gene match: 8. Looked up from germline, CDR1 is MDHEN and CDR2 is SYDVKM. The CDR3 is CASRPGLPGQFF. CDR3 bases: TGTGCCAGCAGGCCGGGACTACCAGGGCAGTTCTTC.

This chain connects TRBV5-4 to TRBJ1-6, with D possibly TRBD1 on 5 matching bases. V was cut by 0 bases and J by 9 bases, with 19 bases left in between. This CDR3 comprises 17 residues. The germline gives CDR1 SGHNT, CDR2 YYREEE (reference sequence). CDR3 DNA: TGTGCCAGCAGCTTGGCCGGTGGGGCAGGGACCGGTTCACCCCTCCACTTT. It yields the protein CASSLAGGAGTGSPLHF. The whole variable domain, remainder taken from reference TRBV5-4 and TRBJ1-6, is ETGVTQSPTHLIKTRGQQVTLRCSSQSGHNTVSWYQQALGQGPQFIFQYYREEENGRGNFPPRFSGLQFPNYSSELNVNALELDDSALYLCASSLAGGAGTGSPLHFGNGTRLTVT.

The rearrangement joins TRBV18 to TRBJ2-7; perhaps TRBD1 as D (5 bases). CDR1 KGHSH and CDR2 LQKENI come from the germline V gene. The CDR3 runs to 13 residues. V lost 4 bases and J lost 5, with 12 bases in between. The CDR3, as DNA: TGTGCCAGCTCACAGGGCAGGGCCAACGAGCAGTACTTC. It codes for CASSQGRANEQYF.

The CDR3 nucleotides are TGTGCCACCAGAATTGGGGGTGGAAGTGGCTACACCTTC. Protein product: CATRIGGGSGYTF. The V call is TRBV10-3, the J call TRBJ1-2; D might be TRBD1 (5 bases). Germline CDR1 and CDR2: ENHRY and SYGVKD. The CDR3 is 13 residues long. V gave up 10 bases and J gave up 7 bases, with 19 bases separating them.

V and J are TRBV4-2 and TRBJ2-5; D is perhaps TRBD2 (5 bases). Between the trimmed V and J ends, which lost 2 bases and 5 bases, there was a span of 12 bases. Germline CDR1 is LGHNA and CDR2 is YNFKEQ. This CDR3 comprises 14 residues. The CDR3, as DNA: TGTGCCAGCAGCCAATTCGGGGATTCGGAGACCCAGTACTTC. It codes for CASSQFGDSETQYF.

This chain joins TRBV10-3 and TRBJ2-1; TRBD2 matches at 8 bases. Germline CDR1 reads ENHRY; CDR2 reads SYGVKD. The V and J ends lost 6 bases and 8 bases, in that order; junction bases with no gene match: 9. The CDR3 is made up of 14 amino acids. The CDR3 sequence: CAISTTSGGDEQFF. The CDR3 DNA reads as TGTGCCATCAGCACAACTAGCGGTGGCGATGAGCAGTTCTTC.

The V call is TRBV28, the J call TRBJ2-1; TRBD1 matches at 10 bases. The J segment lost 9 bases and the V segment lost 11 bases, leaving 10 bases of the junction unmatched. Germline CDR1 reads MDHEN; CDR2 reads SYDVKM. CDR3 length: 13 amino acids. The CDR3 DNA is TGTGCCGGCCAGACAGGGGGCGAGGGTGAGCAGTTCTTC. This codes for CAGQTGGEGEQFF.

The rearrangement uses TRBV5-1 and TRBJ2-5; TRBD1 agrees at 10 bases. The closer fit of TRBJ2-7 to the DNA end suggests the J call may be wrong. This CDR3 spans 14 amino acids. CDR1 SGHRS and CDR2 YFSETQ come from the germline V gene. The CDR3 DNA reads as TGCGCCAGCAGCCGACCGGGACAGGGGAACGAGCAGTACTTC. As protein: CASSRPGQGNEQYF.